These 8 T cell receptor beta chains were sequenced from one sample in a study of early T cells in non-severe SARS-CoV-2 infection. TCRdb redid the calling of the 5' RACE reads with MiXCR, one entry per CDR3 protein. The sample holds 24,000 or so distinct CDR3 sequences; 3.5% to 5% are singletons and the top ten take under 4.5%. The specimen was whole blood. The source of these receptors is an adult who was a healthcare worker with PCR-confirmed SARS-CoV-2 infection or an uninfected control (not recorded which).

This clonotype was counted ten times or more. The chain recombines TRBV27 with TRBJ2-5; D is unclear. The CDR3 is 11 amino acids. The ends were cut back, 6 bases at V and 4 bases at J, with 6 bases in the middle. The germline V gene has CDR1 MNHEY and CDR2 SMNVEV (reference sequence). CDR3 bases: TGTGCCAGCAGGGTAGGAGAGACCCAGTACTTC. Protein product: CASRVGETQYF.

This clonotype was observed many times. The gene calls are TRBV30 and TRBJ1-5; a possible D gene is TRBD1 (5 bases). The CDR3 loop spans 13 amino acids. The germline V gene has CDR1 GTSNPN and CDR2 SVGIG (reference sequence). Trimming took off 3 bases at V and 4 bases at J, with 10 bases between the two ends. CDR3 sequence (DNA): TGTGCCTGGAGCGACAGACCTAATCAGCCCCAGCATTTT. This gives the protein CAWSDRPNQPQHF.

In this sample, this clonotype turned up many times. The V call is TRBV3-1, the J call TRBJ1-1; D call uncertain. There are 13 residues in the CDR3. Per the germline V gene, CDR1 is LGHDT and CDR2 is YNNKEL (reference sequence). V was cut by 8 bases and J by 0 bases, with 10 bases left in between. CDR3: CASPGEVNTEAFF. In DNA form, the CDR3 reads TGTGCCAGCCCCGGGGAAGTGAACACTGAAGCTTTCTTT.

This clonotype was recorded many times. The chain is built from TRBV7-2 and TRBJ2-2, with 14 bases identical to TRBD2. CDR1 SGHTA and CDR2 FQGNSA come from the germline V gene. This CDR3 is 16 amino acids long. J gave up 1 base and V 5 bases, and 0 bases lay outside the gene matches. CDR3 region: CASSGTSGRNTGELFF. The CDR3 DNA sequence: TGTGCCAGCAGCGGGACTAGCGGGAGGAACACCGGGGAGCTGTTTTTT.

Ten or more counts support this clonotype. This sequence joins TRBV5-5 and TRBJ2-2, with D unclear. The CDR3 spans 14 residues. Germline V gene lookup returns CDR1 SGHKS and CDR2 YYEKEE (reference sequence). Trimming removed 2 bases from V and 7 bases from J, with 12 bases in between. CDR3 DNA sequence: TGTGCCAGCAGCTTTTGGGAAACCGTCGGGGAGCTGTTTTTT. It specifies CASSFWETVGELFF.

This clonotype came up many times. The V call is TRBV6-5, the J call TRBJ1-1; perhaps TRBD1 as D (5 bases). This CDR3 has 15 residues. The germline CDR1 and CDR2 sequences are MNHEY and SVGAGI. V lost 2 bases and J lost 1, with 11 bases in between. CDR3: CASSYTRGENTEAFF. The CDR3 DNA follows: TGTGCCAGCAGTTACACCCGGGGCGAGAACACTGAAGCTTTCTTT.

V gene TRBV7-3 combines with J gene TRBJ1-1, with 7 bases matching TRBD1. The CDR3 is 14 residues long. The V and J ends lost 1 base and 3 bases, in that order; junction bases with no gene match: 2. Germline-derived CDR1 and CDR2 are SGHTA and FQGTGA. Here the CDR3 DNA reads TGTGCCAGCAGCTTAAAACAGGGGCACACTGAAGCTTTCTTT. This gives the protein CASSLKQGHTEAFF. The full variable domain, in which reference TRBV7-3 and TRBJ1-1 provide the parts outside the CDR3, is GAGVSQTPSNKVTEKGKYVELRCDPISGHTALYWYRQSLGQGPEFLIYFQGTGAADDSGLPNDRFFAVRPEGSVSTLKIQRTERGDSAVYLCASSLKQGHTEAFFGQGTRLTVV.

This clonotype was counted ten times or more. This chain uses TRBV28 with TRBJ2-7, with D possibly being TRBD2 (6 bases). The CDR3 totals 15 residues. From germline, CDR1 is MDHEN and CDR2 SYDVKM. The ends were cut back, 5 bases at V and 7 bases at J, with 21 bases in the middle. CDR3 nucleotides: TGTGCCAGCAGTCTCCGAGGTAGCGGACTCATGGAGCAGTACTTC. Amino acids: CASSLRGSGLMEQYF.